Sequencing of this T cell receptor (beta chain) was carried out in a study of cytomegalovirus exposure and HLA in healthy donors (dated by TCRdb to the late 2010s). Regarding the complete study: According to an earlier analysis of several hundred of the donors, 150 million to 200 million T cells yielded over 100 million unique TCR beta sequences and 276 Gb of sequence data. An early release that covered 640 HLA-typed donors contained approximately 320 gigabases of sequencing data and 70 million to 100 million unique TCR sequences. Among the roughly 400 genotyped donors, around 79% belonged to the genetic ancestry cluster associated with self-reported Caucasian donors. The study aimed to test whether signatures of past pathogen exposure could be identified by cataloging public T cell receptors. The T cell repertoires of under 750 subjects were profiled by immunosequencing and related to cytomegalovirus serostatus. A separate validation cohort of 90 to 150 different subjects was used in addition to the approximately 640-subject first cohort. To predict cytomegalovirus infection status, the study combined high-throughput TCR immunosequencing, statistical association of individual TCRs with disease status, and machine learning. In a later analysis, previously published TCR beta repertoires from 600 to 850 donors were re-analyzed and high-resolution HLA genotyping was added so that TCR occurrence patterns could be studied. In the later analysis, no new phenotypic data were used to find candidate immune exposures; instead, reliance was placed on TCR beta sequences and their occurrence across donors. In an earlier analysis of roughly 540 of the donors, high-throughput TCR beta sequencing was used to judge whether each TCR beta V gene segment behaved as functional or pseudogenic. Donor age, sex, ethnicity and CMV serostatus were compiled alongside the repertoire data. Genome-wide SNP genotypes for about 65% of the roughly 670 donors were used in a later genetic analysis, which treated that subset as a discovery cohort. Every repertoire in the discovery cohort had been generated on one and the same sequencing platform. Both class I and class II loci were covered by HLA typing, at four-digit resolution. The number of donors typed differed by locus, with 629-630 for A, B, C, DRB1 and DQB1, around 500 for DQA1, 600 to 610 for DPA1, and over 400 for DPB1. Several DR-DQ haplotypes were handled as single units for association and clustering, since linkage in the cohort was strong. Across around 400 genotyped donors of the cohort, an average of approximately 220,000 unique TCR beta nucleotide sequences per donor were sequenced, and roughly a sixth of those sequences were non-productive. Results and caveats for the whole study, not just this receptor: It was suggested by the authors that the approach could potentially be generalized to other disease states and immunological phenotypes. The study gave a list of 150 to 200 TCR beta chains associated with cytomegalovirus. Linkage disequilibrium might explain the correlated functional status among segregating V segments, but an unknown experimental factor could not be ruled out. The sequencing pipeline was judged likely to have produced a cluster of highly shared sequence variants as a technical artifact. When HLA alleles, especially DR and DQ, strongly co-occurred, TCR associations were difficult to assign to individual alleles. The presence/absence analyses assumed that sequencing depth was roughly uniform across donors, and that assumption may not be true. Because the 87-base-pair reads could not distinguish some IMGT-functional V segments, including TRBV6-2 and TRBV6-3, those segments were excluded. This cohort had only TCR beta chains sequenced, and the lack of alpha or paired-chain data limited which features could be detected. While some public TCRs were present in many individuals, most TCR sequences turned up only very rarely across donors. According to a later genetic analysis, donors in an Asian-associated ancestry cluster had fewer N-insertions in productive TCRs than the approximately 630-donor mean. CMV serostatus was the only immune exposure information available for the cohort. In vitro tests confirmed that a few of the cytomegalovirus-associated TCR beta chains recognize cytomegalovirus antigens. A further reported finding was that TCR beta sequences accurately predicted the HLA-A and HLA-B alleles for most subjects in the first cohort. Because HLA typing was unavailable for some donors at each locus, only the typed subset was used in association tests. In a later analysis, HLA-associated TCR beta chains showed more clonal expansion and lower generation probabilities than non-associated chains that were equally common. An earlier analysis of several hundred of the donors showed that most TCR beta V segments appeared in productive rearrangements either about 87% or about 30% of the time, which broadly matched IMGT annotations. Several of the top co-occurrence clusters appeared to be linked to parvovirus B19, influenza, CMV and Epstein-Barr virus, according to a later analysis. V-gene and J-gene trimming of TCR beta chains was associated with a missense DCLRE1C variant in a later genetic analysis, and the association was replicated in an independent cohort. In a later analysis, most CMV-associated TCR beta chains were found to appear HLA-restricted, with HLA associations seemingly driven largely by CMV exposure. According to a later analysis, TCR association rates differed among HLA loci, with DRB1 alleles showing the most associated TCRs and HLA-C alleles showing the fewest. Over 15 rarely observed V segments, including chromosome 9 orphons, were excluded from the earlier analysis of about 610 of the donors because counts were too low. The classifier was reported to diagnose cytomegalovirus status with high specificity and sensitivity in both the original cohort and the validation cohort. Specific HLA alleles were associated with over 15,000 TCR beta sequences at a false discovery rate of 0.05 in a later analysis.

According to the germline V gene, CDR1 reads SGDLS and CDR2 reads YYNGEE. V drops 3 bases and J drops 3 bases, leaving 12 bases in between. The CDR3 has 14 amino acids, counting the end cysteine and phenylalanine. CDR3 DNA is the only sequence kept; it has 42 bases, read in frame from the first base. Concerning this clone: Its antigen is currently not known. Base qualities are not provided; no much larger clone lies one nucleotide away.

The cohort comprised fewer than 750 healthy bone marrow donors. At the time of sampling, all cohort members were nominally healthy, though unrecorded immune exposures were likely present. The donor was CMV seronegative and belonged to the group of more than 300 seronegative cohort members. Every donor gave a peripheral blood sample, and the peripheral blood mononuclear cells from that sample were used for TCR beta sequencing. Genomic DNA extraction from the blood cell samples was performed with the Qiagen DNeasy Blood Extraction Kit. Libraries were made using the immunoSEQ multiplex PCR assay. For the multiplex PCR, a mixture combining 60 forward primers for TCR Vbeta segments and 13 reverse primers for TCR Jbeta segments was used. Amplification of the CDR3 region of rearranged TCR beta genes was performed with a multiplex PCR assay on genomic DNA. Amplified TCR beta libraries were sequenced as 87-base-pair reads on the Illumina HiSeq System. Per the original workflow: A later analysis counted tens of millions of unique TCR beta chains across the 550 to 700 repertoires, and some 11 million of these chains were shared by at least two donors. A nearest-neighbor algorithm error-corrected the raw reads and collapsed the reads into unique sequences, merging closely related sequences to remove PCR and sequencing errors. To assign V, D and J gene segments, CDR3 sequences were aligned to IMGT reference sequences. Each retained sequence needed at least a six-nucleotide match to both a V gene segment and a J gene segment. A rearrangement counted as productive if the CDR3 had no stop codons and remained in frame with V and J, and every other rearrangement counted as non-productive. CDR3 was defined by IMGT convention, running from the second conserved V-encoded cysteine to the conserved J-encoded phenylalanine. The earlier analysis of about 610 of the donors excluded sequences that lacked an unambiguous match to a single V gene segment. An earlier analysis of roughly 590 of the donors called V segments functional above 56.7% productive rearrangements and segregating when the between-donor standard deviation exceeded 5%. To diagnose cytomegalovirus status from the catalog of TCR beta chain sequences, a statistical classification framework was built. V and J gene assignment, in a later analysis, came from comparing TCR nucleotide sequences with IMGT/GENE-DB human TR gene sequences. In a later analysis, CDR3 sequences and most-parsimonious VDJ recombination scenarios were assigned using the TCRdist pipeline. A later analysis defined each TCR beta chain by its CDR3 amino acid sequence plus V-gene family, and excluded reads lacking a unique V-gene family. As a way to deal with suspected cross-contamination and a sequencing artifact, a later analysis dropped 450 to 700 nucleotide sequences that were highly shared and had low generation probability. For each public chain, a later analysis derived a clonal expansion index from normalized ranks of inferred template counts within each repertoire. In a later analysis, generation probabilities were computed using a VDJ recombination model fitted to out-of-frame rearrangements, and the results were checked against IGoR. Hypergeometric tests were used in a later analysis to score TCR-TCR, TCR-HLA and TCR-CMV co-occurrence, with a repertoire-size bias correction applied to the TCR pairs. In a later analysis, false discovery rates were estimated by permuting HLA or CMV assignments 20 times. In a later analysis, co-occurring TCRs were grouped using DBSCAN, with TCRdist sequence similarity added in when clustering inside HLA-allele-positive subsets. Co-occurrence clustering excluded repertoires with fewer than 30,000 or more than 120,000 public chains, plus five with anomalous nucleotide sharing. What TCRdb holds here is the immuneACCESS table cut down to in-frame rearrangements. Part of the clones is not present; checked against another copy, under half of the missing clones reflect an unresolved V gene, and the others are unexplained. V, J and clone size are taken as reported in that table, and D and trimming were inferred from the DNA itself. The table for this sample lists about 140,000 clones; about 66% of them were counted only once. The ten largest clones capture approximately 1.8% of the sample.

The sequenced sample consisted of PBMCs. The rearranged segments are TRBV9 and TRBJ1-1, with the D gene too uncertain to name. The clonotype comes from a male donor in good health and CMV-seronegative. Here the CDR3 is given as CASSAQAIDTEAFF. The nucleotide sequence reads as follows: TGTGCCAGCAGCGCCCAGGCAATTGACACTGAAGCTTTCTTT.